The 21 T cell receptor beta chains below all came from one sample that was sequenced in a study of shared clonotypes between healthy human individuals. Assay used: immunoSEQ multiplex PCR; TCRdb lists only in-frame clones, some missing. The top ten hold approximately 1% of the sample, which has about 1.5 million clones, 95% to 97% seen once. Sequences were obtained from naive CD4+ T cells sorted from blood. Subset denoted: CD45RA+ positively selected. These receptors all stem from a man aged 25-45 years in good health.

The chain recombines TRBV7-9 with TRBJ2-4; D assignment may be TRBD1 or TRBD2 (5 bases each). Germline V gene lookup returns CDR1 SEHNR and CDR2 FQNEAQ (reference sequence). V was pared by 0 bases and J by 6 bases, with 12 bases between. The CDR3 length is 15 residues. CDR3 coding DNA: TGTGCCAGCAGCTTAGCTGTTCGGGGCGGAAACATTCAGTACTTC. Its protein is CASSLAVRGGNIQYF.

The chain has TRBV19 and TRBJ2-7, with D possibly matching TRBD2 (6 bases). Trimming took 9 bases from V and 3 from J, leaving 12 bases between them. The CDR3 runs to 12 residues. Germline V gene data show CDR1 as LNHDA and CDR2 as SQIVND (reference sequence). CDR3 in DNA: TGTGCCAGGGAGGGTAGAAACTACGAGCAGTACTTC. Protein sequence: CAREGRNYEQYF. Variable domain in full (rest from reference TRBV19 and TRBJ2-7): DGGITQSPKYLFRKEGQNVTLSCEQNLNHDAMYWYRQDPGQGLRLIYYSQIVNDFQKGDIAEGYSVSREKKESFPLTVTSAQKNPTAFYLCAREGRNYEQYFGPGTRLTVT.

V gene TRBV7-2 combines with J gene TRBJ1-5, with TRBD1 matching 9 bases. J was trimmed by 8 bases and V by 5 bases; bases with no gene match: 10. Germline-derived CDR1 and CDR2 are SGHTA and FQGNSA. This CDR3 is 15 amino acids long. Here the CDR3 reads CASSPSQGAFEPQHF. In nucleotides, the CDR3 is TGTGCCAGCAGCCCGTCACAGGGGGCATTTGAGCCCCAGCATTTT. The full variable domain, its missing parts supplied by reference TRBV7-2 and TRBJ1-5, is GAGVSQSPSNKVTEKGKDVELRCDPISGHTALYWYRQSLGQGLEFLIYFQGNSAPDKSGLPSDRFSAERTGGSVSTLTIQRTQQEDSAVYLCASSPSQGAFEPQHFGDGTRLSIL.

The chain combines TRBV7-9 with TRBJ2-5; no reliable D call. Germline CDR1 and CDR2: SEHNR and FQNEAQ (reference sequence). V was shortened by 1 base and J by 2 bases, with 14 bases between the two germline ends. This CDR3 has 16 amino acids. The CDR3 DNA reads TGTGCCAGCAGCTTAGTTCCAAGAGAGTTACAAGAGACCCAGTACTTC. Residues: CASSLVPRELQETQYF.

The chain has TRBV30 and TRBJ1-5; D is unresolved. The CDR3 totals 12 residues. The V and J ends lost 4 bases and 8 bases respectively, with 12 bases between them. Germline CDR1 is GTSNPN and CDR2 is SVGIG (reference sequence). The CDR3 loop is CAWNGPQEPQHF. CDR3 bases: TGTGCCTGGAACGGACCCCAAGAGCCCCAGCATTTT.

The chain combines TRBV30 with TRBJ1-5; D gene ambiguous. CDR1 is GTSNPN, CDR2 SVGIG, per germline (reference sequence). The CDR3 extends over 13 amino acids. V dropped 2 bases and J dropped 3 bases, with 8 bases sitting between them. CDR3 region: CAWSTAVNQPQHF. The CDR3 nucleotides read TGTGCCTGGAGTACGGCAGTCAATCAGCCCCAGCATTTT.

The CDR3 loop reads CASSIRLPGTEAFF. CDR3 DNA sequence: TGTGCCAGCAGCATCAGGCTGCCGGGCACTGAAGCTTTCTTT. The gene calls are TRBV28 and TRBJ1-1; D gene uncertain. V was shortened by 6 bases and J by 4 bases, with 15 bases between the two germline ends. From germline, CDR1 is MDHEN and CDR2 SYDVKM. The CDR3 is made up of 14 amino acids.

The chain employs TRBV6-5 and TRBJ2-1; D not resolved. The CDR3 is 13 amino acids. Trimming took off 4 bases at V and 3 bases at J, with 7 bases between the two ends. Germline V gene data show CDR1 as MNHEY and CDR2 as SVGAGI. The CDR3 is CASSSMGYNEQFF. The CDR3 nucleotides read TGTGCCAGCAGTTCCATGGGCTACAATGAGCAGTTCTTC.

The CDR3 region has the DNA TGTGCCAGCAGCCCAAGACTTAGGCCGGGCCCTGAGCAGTTCTTC. Translated, it gives CASSPRLRPGPEQFF. The gene calls are TRBV14 and TRBJ2-1; D remains unclear. Trimming stripped 4 bases from V and 9 bases from J, with 19 bases between. Germline values: CDR1 SGHDN, CDR2 FVKESK. The CDR3 has 15 amino acids.

The chain combines TRBV18 with TRBJ2-7; D might be TRBD2 (5 bases). The CDR3 runs to 14 residues. Germline V gives CDR1 KGHSH, CDR2 LQKENI. Between the trimmed V and J ends, which lost 3 bases and 5 bases, there was a span of 14 bases. This CDR3 is CASSPSRYSDEQYF. DNA of the CDR3: TGTGCCAGCTCACCCTCGAGGTATAGCGACGAGCAGTACTTC.

The chain employs TRBV4-3 and TRBJ2-7; 7 nucleotides align to TRBD1. CDR1 and CDR2 (germline): LGHNA, YSLEER. This CDR3 has 14 amino acids. J lost 1 base, V lost 2 bases, and 2 bases had no gene match. The CDR3 loop is CASSQWDSSYEQYF. The CDR3, as DNA: TGCGCCAGCAGCCAATGGGACAGTTCCTACGAGCAGTACTTC.

On this clone itself: Other DNA sequences in the same sample also yield this CDR3. V is TRBV10-3 and J is TRBJ1-4; a possible D gene is TRBD1 (5 bases). Trimming pared 7 bases from V and 7 bases from J, leaving 13 bases between. There are 13 residues in the CDR3. The germline V gene has CDR1 ENHRY and CDR2 SYGVKD. The CDR3 reads CAIKKGEGEKLFF. CDR3 nucleotide sequence: TGTGCCATCAAGAAAGGGGAGGGTGAAAAACTGTTTTTT.

The chain uses TRBV7-8 and TRBJ1-2; TRBD1 aligns across 7 bases. J was trimmed by 2 bases and V by 1 base; bases with no gene match: 4. Looked up from germline, CDR1 is SGHVS and CDR2 is FQNEAQ. This CDR3 spans 15 amino acids. The chain's CDR3 is CASSLEGQKNYGYTF. In DNA form, the CDR3 reads TGTGCCAGCAGCTTAGAGGGACAGAAGAACTATGGCTACACCTTC.

The chain recombines TRBV5-1 with TRBJ2-7, with D perhaps matching TRBD2 (6 bases). V was cut by 0 bases and J by 5 bases, with 18 bases left in between. The length of the CDR3 is 16 residues. The germline V gene has CDR1 SGHRS and CDR2 YFSETQ. As DNA, the CDR3 is TGCGCCAGCAGCTTGGCGGGCGGGACCCTCCCCCACGAGCAGTACTTC. Its translation: CASSLAGGTLPHEQYF.

V gene TRBV5-1 combines with J gene TRBJ2-2; D could derive from TRBD1 or TRBD2 (6 bases each). The CDR3 is 18 amino acids. The V end was cut by 0 bases, the J end by 4 bases, with 19 bases between. Per the germline V gene, CDR1 is SGHRS and CDR2 is YFSETQ. CDR3 amino acids: CASSLVMRGTLATGELFF. CDR3 in DNA: TGCGCCAGCAGCTTGGTGATGCGAGGGACACTAGCCACCGGGGAGCTGTTTTTT.

The gene calls are TRBV30 and TRBJ1-4, with 10 positions matching TRBD1. Germline trimming cut 0 bases from V and 8 bases from J; bases unmatched to any gene: 3. Germline CDR1 GTSNPN, CDR2 SVGIG (reference sequence). The CDR3 runs to 14 residues. CDR3 sequence (DNA): TGTGCCTGGAGTGTAAGACAGGGGGCGGAAAAACTGTTTTTT. Translating it yields CAWSVRQGAEKLFF.

The chain joins TRBV6-5 to TRBJ2-1; D gene unclear. In germline, CDR1 is MNHEY, CDR2 SVGAGI. CDR3 length: 14 residues. V shed 7 bases and J shed 4 bases, with 14 bases lying between them. The CDR3 here is CASTPSPVYNEQFF. CDR3 nucleotide sequence: TGTGCCAGCACCCCCAGCCCCGTATACAATGAGCAGTTCTTC.

This chain links TRBV11-3 with TRBJ2-7; D is possibly TRBD2 (6 bases). Trimming removed 5 bases from V and 3 bases from J, with 11 bases in between. The V gene's germline CDR1 is SGHNT and CDR2 YENEEA. This CDR3 is built from 13 residues. The CDR3 spells CASSRGANYEQYF. The CDR3 DNA reads TGTGCCAGCAGCCGCGGGGCTAACTACGAGCAGTACTTC.

This sequence joins TRBV7-6 and TRBJ2-3; TRBD2 matches at 10 bases. The ends lost 5 bases at V and 6 bases at J; junction bases unmatched: 8. The germline V gene has CDR1 SGHVS and CDR2 FNYEAQ. The CDR3 totals 15 residues. In nucleotides, the CDR3 is TGTGCCAGCAGCCGACTAGCGGGCGAAAAGGATACGCAGTATTTT. Protein product: CASSRLAGEKDTQYF.

Details on this clone: Other nucleotide sequences in the sample specify the same CDR3. The chain has TRBV28 and TRBJ1-2; possible D gene TRBD1, 5 bases. The CDR3 has 13 residues. Trimming left V 2 bases short and J 3 bases short, with 7 bases between. The germline gives CDR1 MDHEN, CDR2 SYDVKM. This chain's CDR3 is CASSLGGDYGYTF. The CDR3 coding sequence is TGTGCCAGCAGTTTAGGAGGGGACTATGGCTACACCTTC.

This clone was detected only a few times. V gene TRBV7-9 combines with J gene TRBJ2-1; TRBD2 matches at 9 bases. The CDR3 runs to 15 residues. The trim removed 1 base at V and 6 bases at J, leaving 4 bases unmatched. CDR1 is SEHNR and CDR2 is FQNEAQ in the germline V gene (reference sequence). The CDR3, as DNA: TGTGCCAGCAGCTTAGACGTTAGCGGGAGCAATGAGCAGTTCTTC. Translating gives CASSLDVSGSNEQFF.